This T cell receptor (beta chain) came from a study of cytomegalovirus exposure and HLA in healthy donors. Study in general: Sequencing of some 190 million T cells in an earlier analysis found 95 million to 120 million unique TCR beta sequences. Falling in the Caucasian-associated ancestry cluster were 65% to 90% of under 500 genotyped donors. Study outcomes and limitations: Most TCR sequences proved rare, with some public TCRs found in many donors. Reports credit the classifier with highly specific, highly sensitive diagnosis of cytomegalovirus status.

A remark on this clone: What it binds is unknown.

Germline values: CDR1 SGHRS, CDR2 YFSETQ. J lost 4 bases, V lost 2 bases, and 7 bases had no gene match. CDR3 length: 16 amino acids. Primers included in the PCR were 60 Vbeta and 13 Jbeta primers. Only in-frame clones appear in the TCRdb table, and some are missing; sequencing was by immunoSEQ multiplex PCR. The sample lists about 160,000 clones, approximately 72% occurring once. The clonotype comes from a female donor in good health and CMV-seronegative. Sequencing was carried out using PBMCs. This chain connects TRBV5-1 to TRBJ1-1; 11 nucleotides align to TRBD1. CDR3: CASSLTYGTGGTEAFF. CDR3 bases: TGCGCCAGCAGCTTAACCTACGGGACAGGGGGCACTGAAGCTTTCTTT.